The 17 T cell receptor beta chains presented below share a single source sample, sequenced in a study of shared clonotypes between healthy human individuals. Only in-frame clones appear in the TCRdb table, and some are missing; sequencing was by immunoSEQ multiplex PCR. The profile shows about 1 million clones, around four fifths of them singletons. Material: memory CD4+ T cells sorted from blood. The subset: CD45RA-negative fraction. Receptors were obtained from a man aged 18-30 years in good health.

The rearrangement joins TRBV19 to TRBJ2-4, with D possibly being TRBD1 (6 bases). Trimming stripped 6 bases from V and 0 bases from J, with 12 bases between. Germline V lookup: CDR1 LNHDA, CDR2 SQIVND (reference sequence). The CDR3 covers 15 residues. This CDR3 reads CASRKDSLAKNIQYF. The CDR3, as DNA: TGTGCCAGTAGAAAGGACAGCTTAGCCAAAAACATTCAGTACTTC.

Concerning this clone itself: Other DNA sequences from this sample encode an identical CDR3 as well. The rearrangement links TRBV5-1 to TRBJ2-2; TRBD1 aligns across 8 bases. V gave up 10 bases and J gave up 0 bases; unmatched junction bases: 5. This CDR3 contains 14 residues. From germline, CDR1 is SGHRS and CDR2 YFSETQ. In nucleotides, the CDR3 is TGCGCCTCAGGACAGGGCGCGAACACCGGGGAGCTGTTTTTT. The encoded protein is CASGQGANTGELFF.

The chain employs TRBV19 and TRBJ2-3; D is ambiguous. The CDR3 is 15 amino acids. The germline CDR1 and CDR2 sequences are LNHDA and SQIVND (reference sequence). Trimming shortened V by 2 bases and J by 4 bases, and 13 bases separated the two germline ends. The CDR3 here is CASSISPQLADTQYF. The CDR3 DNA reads TGTGCCAGTAGTATAAGCCCCCAGTTGGCAGATACGCAGTATTTT. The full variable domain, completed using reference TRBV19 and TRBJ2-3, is DGGITQSPKYLFRKEGQNVTLSCEQNLNHDAMYWYRQDPGQGLRLIYYSQIVNDFQKGDIAEGYSVSREKKESFPLTVTSAQKNPTAFYLCASSISPQLADTQYFGPGTRLTVL.

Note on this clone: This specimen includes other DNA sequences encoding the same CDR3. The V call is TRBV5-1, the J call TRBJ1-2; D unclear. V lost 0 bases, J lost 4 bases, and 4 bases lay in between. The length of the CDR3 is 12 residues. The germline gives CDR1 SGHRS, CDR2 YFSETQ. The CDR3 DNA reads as TGCGCCAGCAGCTTGGACGCCTATGGCTACACCTTC. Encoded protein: CASSLDAYGYTF.

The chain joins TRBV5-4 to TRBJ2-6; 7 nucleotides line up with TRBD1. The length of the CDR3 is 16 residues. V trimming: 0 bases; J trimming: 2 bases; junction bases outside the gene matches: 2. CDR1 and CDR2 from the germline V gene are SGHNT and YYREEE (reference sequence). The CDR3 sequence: CASSLDQGAGANVLTF. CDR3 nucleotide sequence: TGTGCCAGCAGCTTGGATCAGGGGGCTGGGGCCAACGTCCTGACTTTC.

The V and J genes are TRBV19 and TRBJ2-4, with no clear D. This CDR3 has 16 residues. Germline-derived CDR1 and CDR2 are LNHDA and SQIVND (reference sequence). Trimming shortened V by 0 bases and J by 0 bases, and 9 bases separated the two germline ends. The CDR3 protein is CASSIDPGLAKNIQYF. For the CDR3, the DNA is TGTGCCAGTAGTATAGATCCAGGCTTAGCCAAAAACATTCAGTACTTC.

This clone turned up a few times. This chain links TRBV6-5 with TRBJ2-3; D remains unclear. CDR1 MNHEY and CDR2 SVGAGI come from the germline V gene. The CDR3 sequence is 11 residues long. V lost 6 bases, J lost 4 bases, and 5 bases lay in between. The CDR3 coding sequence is TGTGCCAGCAGAATGGCAGATACGCAGTATTTT. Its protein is CASRMADTQYF.

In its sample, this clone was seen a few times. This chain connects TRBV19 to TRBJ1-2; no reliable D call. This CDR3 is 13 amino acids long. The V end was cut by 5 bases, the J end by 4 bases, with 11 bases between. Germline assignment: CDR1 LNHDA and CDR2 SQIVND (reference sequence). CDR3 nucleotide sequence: TGTGCCAGTAGTGAAATAAACCTCTATGGCTACACCTTC. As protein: CASSEINLYGYTF.

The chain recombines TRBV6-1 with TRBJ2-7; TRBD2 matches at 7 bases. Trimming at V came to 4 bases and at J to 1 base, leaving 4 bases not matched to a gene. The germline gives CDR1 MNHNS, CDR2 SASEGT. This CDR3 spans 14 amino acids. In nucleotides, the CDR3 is TGTGCCAGCAGTGTGGCTAGCGGTTCCTACGAGCAGTACTTC. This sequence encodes CASSVASGSYEQYF.

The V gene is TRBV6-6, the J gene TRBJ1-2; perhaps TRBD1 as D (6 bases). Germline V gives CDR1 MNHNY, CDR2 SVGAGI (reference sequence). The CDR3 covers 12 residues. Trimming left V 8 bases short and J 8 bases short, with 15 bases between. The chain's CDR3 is CASGAGDRGYTF. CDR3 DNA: TGTGCCAGCGGTGCAGGGGATAGGGGCTACACCTTC.

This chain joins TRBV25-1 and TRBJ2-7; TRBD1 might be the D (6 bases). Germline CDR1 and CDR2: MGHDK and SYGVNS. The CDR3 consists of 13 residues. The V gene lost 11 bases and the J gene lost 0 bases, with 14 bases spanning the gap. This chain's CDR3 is CASQGTHSYEQYF. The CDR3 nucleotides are TGTGCCTCACAGGGAACTCACTCCTACGAGCAGTACTTC.

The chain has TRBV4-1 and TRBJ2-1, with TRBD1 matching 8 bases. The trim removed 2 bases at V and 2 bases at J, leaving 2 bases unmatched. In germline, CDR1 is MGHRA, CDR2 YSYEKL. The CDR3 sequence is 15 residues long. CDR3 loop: CASSQQGATYNEQFF. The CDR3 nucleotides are TGCGCCAGCAGCCAACAGGGGGCAACCTACAATGAGCAGTTCTTC.

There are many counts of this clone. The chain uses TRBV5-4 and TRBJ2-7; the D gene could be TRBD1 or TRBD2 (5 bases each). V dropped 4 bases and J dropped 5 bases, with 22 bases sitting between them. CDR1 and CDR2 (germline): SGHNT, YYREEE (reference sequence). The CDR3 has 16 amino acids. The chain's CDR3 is CASSRDRDVRVHEQYF. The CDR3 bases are TGTGCCAGCAGCCGGGACCGGGACGTCCGCGTCCACGAGCAGTACTTC.

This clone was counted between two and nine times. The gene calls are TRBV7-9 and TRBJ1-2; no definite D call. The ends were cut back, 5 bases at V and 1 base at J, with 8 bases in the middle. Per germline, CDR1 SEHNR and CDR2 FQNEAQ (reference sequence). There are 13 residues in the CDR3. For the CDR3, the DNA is TGTGCCAGCAGCACAAATGTTAACTATGGCTACACCTTC. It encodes CASSTNVNYGYTF.

The DNA for the CDR3 is TGTGCCGGACAGTTACCCCCCTCTGGGGCCAACGTCCTGACTTTC. Translating gives CAGQLPPSGANVLTF. This chain joins TRBV28 and TRBJ2-6; D is possibly TRBD1 (6 bases). The CDR3 has 15 amino acids. Trimming removed 11 bases at V and 0 bases at J, with 14 bases between. Germline V gives CDR1 MDHEN, CDR2 SYDVKM.

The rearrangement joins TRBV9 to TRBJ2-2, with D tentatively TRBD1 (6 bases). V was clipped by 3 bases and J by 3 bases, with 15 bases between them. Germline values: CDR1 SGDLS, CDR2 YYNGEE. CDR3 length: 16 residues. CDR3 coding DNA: TGTGCCAGCAGCGCCCGAGGGGGTAGGGACACCGGGGAGCTGTTTTTT. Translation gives CASSARGGRDTGELFF.

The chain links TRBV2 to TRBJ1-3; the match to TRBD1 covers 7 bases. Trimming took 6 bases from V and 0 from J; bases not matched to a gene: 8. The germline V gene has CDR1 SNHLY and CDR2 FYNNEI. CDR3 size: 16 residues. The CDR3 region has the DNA TGTGCCAGCAGGATACAGGGGCCAGCCTCTGGAAACACCATATATTTT. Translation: CASRIQGPASGNTIYF.